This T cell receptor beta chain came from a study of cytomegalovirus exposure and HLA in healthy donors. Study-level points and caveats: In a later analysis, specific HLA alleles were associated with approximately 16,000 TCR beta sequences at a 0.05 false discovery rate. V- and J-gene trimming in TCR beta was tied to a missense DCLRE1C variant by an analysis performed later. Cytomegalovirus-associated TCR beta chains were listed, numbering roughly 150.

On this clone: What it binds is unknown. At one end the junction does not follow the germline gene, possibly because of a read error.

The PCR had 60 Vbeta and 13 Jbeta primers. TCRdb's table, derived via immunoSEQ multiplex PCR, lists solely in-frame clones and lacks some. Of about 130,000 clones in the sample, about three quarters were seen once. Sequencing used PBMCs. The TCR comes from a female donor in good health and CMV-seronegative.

CDR3 DNA sequence: TGTGCCAGCCCACCTGGACAGAACAATCAGCCCCAGCATTTT. It specifies CASPPGQNNQPQHF. The chain joins TRBV18 to TRBJ1-5; D perhaps matches TRBD1 (6 bases). This CDR3 comprises 14 residues. The germline V gene encodes CDR1 KGHSH and CDR2 LQKENI. Supplemented by reference TRBV18 and TRBJ1-5, the full variable domain reads NAGVMQNPRHLVRRRGQEARLRCSPMKGHSHVYWYRQLPEEGLKFMVYLQKENIIDESGMPKERFSAEFPKEGPSILRIQQVVRGDSAAYFCASPPGQNNQPQHFGDGTRLSIL.